This T cell receptor (beta chain) was recovered during a study of blood T cell repertoires in COVID-19. Across the study: PBMCs, B-cell-depleted T cells, or T cells were the source of the cDNA or gDNA that made up the material.

Sequenced by immunoSEQ multiplex PCR; TCRdb stores in-frame clones only, minus some. The sample yields under 150,000 clones, approximately 80% seen once. With regard to this clone: The junction differs from germline at one of its ends, possibly a read error.

The TCR originated in a human donor in a cohort sampled during active COVID-19. Sequencing input: peripheral blood.

The DNA of the CDR3 is TGTGCTAGCAGCCATTGGGACAGGGCGAATCAAAACTATGGCTACACCTTC. Its translation is CASSHWDRANQNYGYTF. J is TRBJ1-2 and V is TRBV7-7; 9 bases align to TRBD1. Germline V gene lookup returns CDR1 SSHAT and CDR2 FNYEAQ (reference sequence). This CDR3 has 17 amino acids. The full variable domain, in which reference TRBV7-7 and TRBJ1-2 provide the parts outside the CDR3, is GAGVSQSPRYKVTKRGQDVTLRCDPISSHATLYWYQQALGQGPEFLTYFNYEAQPDKSGLPSDRFSAERPEGSISTLTIQRTEQRDSAMYRCASSHWDRANQNYGYTFGSGTRLTVV.